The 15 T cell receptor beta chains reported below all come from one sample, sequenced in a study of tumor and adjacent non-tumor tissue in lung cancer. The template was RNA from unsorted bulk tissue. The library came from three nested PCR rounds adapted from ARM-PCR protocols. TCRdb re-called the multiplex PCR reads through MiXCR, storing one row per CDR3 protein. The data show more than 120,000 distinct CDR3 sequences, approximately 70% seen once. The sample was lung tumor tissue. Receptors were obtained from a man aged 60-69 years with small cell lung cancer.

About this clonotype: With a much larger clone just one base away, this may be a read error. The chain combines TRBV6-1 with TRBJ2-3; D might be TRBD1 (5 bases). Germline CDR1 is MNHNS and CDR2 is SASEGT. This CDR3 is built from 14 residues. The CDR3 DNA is TGTGCCAGCAGTGAAACAAGGGGTACCTTGACGCGGTATTTT. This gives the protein CASSETRGTLTRYF.

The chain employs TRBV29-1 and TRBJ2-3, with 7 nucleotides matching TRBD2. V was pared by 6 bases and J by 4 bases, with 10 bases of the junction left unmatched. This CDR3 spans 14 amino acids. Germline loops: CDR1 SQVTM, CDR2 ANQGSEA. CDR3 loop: CSVTVASGADTQYF. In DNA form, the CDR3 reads TGCAGCGTGACAGTGGCTAGCGGCGCAGATACGCAGTATTTT.

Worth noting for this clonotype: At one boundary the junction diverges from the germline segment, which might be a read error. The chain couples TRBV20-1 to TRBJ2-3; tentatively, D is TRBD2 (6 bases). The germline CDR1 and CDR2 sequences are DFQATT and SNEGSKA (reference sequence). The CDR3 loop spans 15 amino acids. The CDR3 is CSARDSSGRTDMQYF. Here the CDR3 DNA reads TGCAGTGCTAGAGATAGTAGCGGTCGCACAGATATGCAGTATTTT.

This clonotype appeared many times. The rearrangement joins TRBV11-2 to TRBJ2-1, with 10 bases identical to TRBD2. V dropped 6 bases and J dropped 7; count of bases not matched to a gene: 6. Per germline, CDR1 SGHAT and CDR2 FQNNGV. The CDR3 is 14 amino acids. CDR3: CASRQGLAANEQFF. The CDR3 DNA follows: TGTGCCAGCAGACAAGGACTAGCGGCTAATGAGCAGTTCTTC.

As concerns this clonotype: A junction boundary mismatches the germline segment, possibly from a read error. CDR3 in DNA: TGCAGCGTTGCCCGGGGCAGAACTGCGAACACTGAAGCTCTCTTT. This translates into CSVARGRTANTEALF. The rearrangement uses TRBV29-1 and TRBJ1-1; tentatively, D is TRBD1 (5 bases). Germline V lookup: CDR1 SQVTM, CDR2 ANQGSEA. The CDR3 length is 15 residues.

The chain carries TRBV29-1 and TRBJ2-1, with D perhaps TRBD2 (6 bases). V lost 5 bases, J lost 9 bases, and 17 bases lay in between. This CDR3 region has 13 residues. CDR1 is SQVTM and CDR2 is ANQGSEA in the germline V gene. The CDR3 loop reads CSVLFHGSIEQFF. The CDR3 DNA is TGCAGCGTTCTGTTCCACGGGAGTATTGAGCAGTTCTTC.

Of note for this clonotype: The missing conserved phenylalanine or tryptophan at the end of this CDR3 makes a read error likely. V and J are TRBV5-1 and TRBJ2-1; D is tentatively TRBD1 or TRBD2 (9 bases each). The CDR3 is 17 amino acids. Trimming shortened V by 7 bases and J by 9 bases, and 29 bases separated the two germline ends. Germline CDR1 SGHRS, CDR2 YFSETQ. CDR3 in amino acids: CASCSGTGRSGSREQFS. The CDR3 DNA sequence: TGCGCCAGCTGCTCCGGGACAGGGCGTAGCGGGAGTCGTGAGCAGTTCTCC.

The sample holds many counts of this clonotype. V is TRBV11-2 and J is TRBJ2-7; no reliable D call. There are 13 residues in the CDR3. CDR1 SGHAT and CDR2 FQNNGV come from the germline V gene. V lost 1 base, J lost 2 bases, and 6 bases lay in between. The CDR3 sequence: CASSLGVTYEQYF. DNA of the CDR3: TGTGCCAGCAGCTTAGGGGTGACCTACGAGCAGTACTTC.

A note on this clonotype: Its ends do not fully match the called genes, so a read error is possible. The CDR3 DNA reads TGTACCAGCAGTGAGAAGTTCCGGGGACGCTACAATGAGCAGTTCTTC. It encodes CTSSEKFRGRYNEQFF. The genes are TRBV10-2 and TRBJ2-1, with D perhaps TRBD1 or TRBD2 (5 bases each). Germline CDR1 WSHSY, CDR2 SAAADI. This CDR3 contains 16 residues.

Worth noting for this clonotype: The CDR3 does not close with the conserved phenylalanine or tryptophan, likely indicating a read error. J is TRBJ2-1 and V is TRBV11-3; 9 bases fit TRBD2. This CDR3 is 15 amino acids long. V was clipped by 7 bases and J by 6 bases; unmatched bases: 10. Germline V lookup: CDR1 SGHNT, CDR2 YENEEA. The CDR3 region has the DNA TGTGCCAGCACCCCGGGACTAGCCGCCATCAATGAGCAGTTCTTA. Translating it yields CASTPGLAAINEQFL.

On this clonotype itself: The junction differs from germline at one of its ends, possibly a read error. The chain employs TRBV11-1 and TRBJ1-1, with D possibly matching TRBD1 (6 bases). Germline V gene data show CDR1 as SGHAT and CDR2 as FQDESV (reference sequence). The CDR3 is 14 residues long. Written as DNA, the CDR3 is TGTGCCAGCAGTCTGGACAGCCTGAACATTGAAGCTTTCTTT. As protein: CASSLDSLNIEAFF.

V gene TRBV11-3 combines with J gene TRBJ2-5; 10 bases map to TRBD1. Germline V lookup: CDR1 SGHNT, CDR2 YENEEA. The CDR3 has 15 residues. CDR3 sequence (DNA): TGTATCAGCAGGCGGGACAGGGGATCTTTAGAGACCCAGTACTTC. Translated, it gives CISRRDRGSLETQYF.

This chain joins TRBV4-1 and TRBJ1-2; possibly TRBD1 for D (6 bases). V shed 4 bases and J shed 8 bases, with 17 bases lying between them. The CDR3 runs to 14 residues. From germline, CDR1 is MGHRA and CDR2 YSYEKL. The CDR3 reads CASSPRTEWGGYTF. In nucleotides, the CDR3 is TGCGCCAGCAGCCCTAGGACAGAATGGGGGGGCTACACCTTC.

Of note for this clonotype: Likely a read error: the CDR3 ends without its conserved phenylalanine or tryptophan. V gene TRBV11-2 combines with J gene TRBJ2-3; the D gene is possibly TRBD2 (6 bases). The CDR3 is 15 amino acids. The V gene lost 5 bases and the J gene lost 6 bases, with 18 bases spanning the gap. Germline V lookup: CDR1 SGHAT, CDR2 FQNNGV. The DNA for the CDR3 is TGTGCCAGCAGCGACTTTAGCGGAAGTCGGGATACGCAGTATTAT. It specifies CASSDFSGSRDTQYY.

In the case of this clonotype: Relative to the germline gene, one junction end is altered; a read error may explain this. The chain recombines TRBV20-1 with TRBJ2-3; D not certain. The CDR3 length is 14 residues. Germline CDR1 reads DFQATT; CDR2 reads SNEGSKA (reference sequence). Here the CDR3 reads CNATPARSPDKQYF. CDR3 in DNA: TGCAATGCTACACCAGCCCGGTCCCCAGATAAGCAGTATTTT.